This TCR beta chain was found in a study of Ad26.COV2.S vaccination and SARS-CoV-2 variants. Across the study: The trial was COV1001 and the donor's arm was Ad26.COV2.S. Ad26.COV2.S given intramuscularly, once or twice 56 days apart.

Trimming left V 6 bases short and J 4 bases short, with 20 bases between. Germline CDR1 reads MNHNY; CDR2 reads SVGAGI (reference sequence). There are 16 residues in the CDR3. Treatment: roughly 18 received Ad26.COV2.S at low or high dose, single or two shots; five or six received placebo; per-sample allocation not given. The samples were gathered on day 63 after the first injection of vaccine or placebo. An Ad26 vector carrying the Wuhan-strain SARS-CoV-2 spike served as the vaccine. Study findings and constraints: Substantial post-vaccination breadth of spike-specific CD8+ and CD4+ T cell responses was reported.

In this sample, this clone turned up once. As yet, its antigen is unknown. Profiling relied on immunoSEQ multiplex PCR, and the TCRdb table lists in-frame clones only, not all of them. The table lists around 350,000 clones, more than 75% of them singletons. The sequence was collected from a person between 18 and 59 years old who received the Ad26.COV2.S COVID-19 vaccine or a placebo. Here the sequenced sample was peripheral blood, taken in a trial of Ad26.COV2.S vaccine versus placebo. The chain employs TRBV6-6 and TRBJ2-3; D gene unclear. The CDR3 DNA reads TGTGCCAGCAGCCGATCCCCCCAACGGAACGCAGATACGCAGTATTTT. Translating it yields CASSRSPQRNADTQYF.